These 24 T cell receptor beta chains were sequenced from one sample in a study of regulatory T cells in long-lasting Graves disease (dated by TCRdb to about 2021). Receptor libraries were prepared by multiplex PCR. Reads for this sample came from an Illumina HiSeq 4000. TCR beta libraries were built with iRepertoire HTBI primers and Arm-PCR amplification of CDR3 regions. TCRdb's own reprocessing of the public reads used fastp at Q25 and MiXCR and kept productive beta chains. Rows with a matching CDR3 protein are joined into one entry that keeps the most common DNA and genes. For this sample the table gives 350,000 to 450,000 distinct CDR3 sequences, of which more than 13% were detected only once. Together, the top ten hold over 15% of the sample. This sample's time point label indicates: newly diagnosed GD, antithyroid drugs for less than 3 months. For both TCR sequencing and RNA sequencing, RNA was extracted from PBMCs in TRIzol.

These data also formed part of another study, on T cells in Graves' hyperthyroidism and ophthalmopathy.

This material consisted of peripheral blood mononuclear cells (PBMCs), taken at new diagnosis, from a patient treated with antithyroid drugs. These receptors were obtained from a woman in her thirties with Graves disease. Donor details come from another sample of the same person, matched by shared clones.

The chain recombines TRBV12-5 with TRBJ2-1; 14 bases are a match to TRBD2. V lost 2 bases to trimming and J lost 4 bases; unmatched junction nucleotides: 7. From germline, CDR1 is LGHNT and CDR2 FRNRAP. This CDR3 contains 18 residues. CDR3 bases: TGTGCTAGTGGTTTGCGACTAGCGGGGGGGGAGGGATACAATGAGCAGTTCTTC. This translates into CASGLRLAGGEGYNEQFF.

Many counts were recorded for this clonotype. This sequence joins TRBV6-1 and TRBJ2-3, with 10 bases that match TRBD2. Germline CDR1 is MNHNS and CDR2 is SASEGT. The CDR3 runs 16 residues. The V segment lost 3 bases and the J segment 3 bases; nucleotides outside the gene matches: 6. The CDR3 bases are TGTGCCAGCAGTGATCCTAGCGGGAGTCGGACAGATACGCAGTATTTT. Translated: CASSDPSGSRTDTQYF.

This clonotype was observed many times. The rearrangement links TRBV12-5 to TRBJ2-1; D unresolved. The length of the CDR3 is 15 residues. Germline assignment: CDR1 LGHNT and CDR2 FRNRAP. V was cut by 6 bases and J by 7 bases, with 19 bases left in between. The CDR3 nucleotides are TGTGCTAGTGGCCACCTGGCCGGCTCGAAAAATGAGCAGTTCTTC. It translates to CASGHLAGSKNEQFF.

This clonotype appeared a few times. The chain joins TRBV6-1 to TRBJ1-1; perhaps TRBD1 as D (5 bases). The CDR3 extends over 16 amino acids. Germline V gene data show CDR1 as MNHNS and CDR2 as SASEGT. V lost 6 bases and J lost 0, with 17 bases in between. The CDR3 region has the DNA TGTGCCAGCAGCGTACGGGGCGGCAAAATGAACACTGAAGCTTTCTTT. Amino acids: CASSVRGGKMNTEAFF.

Here the CDR3 DNA reads TGCAGCGTTGAAGATGGGGGGGTTCGTCCGTTCTTC. Translation: CSVEDGGVRPFF. The V call is TRBV29-1, the J call TRBJ2-1; 7 positions agree with TRBD2. The junction had 8 bases not matched to a gene; V was cut back by 0 bases and J by 15 bases. Per germline, CDR1 SQVTM and CDR2 ANQGSEA. This CDR3 comprises 12 residues.

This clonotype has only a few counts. This chain's CDR3 is CASRRTGEETQYF. DNA of the CDR3: TGTGCCAGCAGACGGACAGGGGAAGAGACCCAGTACTTC. V usage is TRBV6-1 and J usage is TRBJ2-5; 9 bases match TRBD1. The CDR3 has 13 amino acids. The germline gives CDR1 MNHNS, CDR2 SASEGT. J gave up 3 bases and V 6 bases, and 2 bases lay outside the gene matches.

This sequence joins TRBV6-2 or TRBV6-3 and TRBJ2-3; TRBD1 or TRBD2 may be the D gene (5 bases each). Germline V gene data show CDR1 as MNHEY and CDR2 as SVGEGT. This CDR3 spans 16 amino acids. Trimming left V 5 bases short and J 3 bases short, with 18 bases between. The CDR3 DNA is TGTGCCAGCAGTCAACTATCAGGGACGGGAACAGATACGCAGTATTTT. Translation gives CASSQLSGTGTDTQYF.

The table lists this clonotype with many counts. The CDR3 DNA reads as TGTGCCAGCAATTACCCGATAGGGGACTATAGCAATCAGCCCCAGCATTTT. It yields the protein CASNYPIGDYSNQPQHF. This sequence joins TRBV6-9 and TRBJ1-5, with D possibly being TRBD1 (5 bases). Per the germline V gene, CDR1 is MNHGY and CDR2 is SVAAGI. CDR3 size: 17 residues. The V end was cut by 7 bases, the J end by 0 bases, with 19 bases between.

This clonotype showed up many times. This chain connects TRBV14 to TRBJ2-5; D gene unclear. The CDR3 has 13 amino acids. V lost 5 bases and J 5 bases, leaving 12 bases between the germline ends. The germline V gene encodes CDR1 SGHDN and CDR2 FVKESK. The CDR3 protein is CASSSRLGETQYF. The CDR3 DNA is TGTGCCAGCAGCAGCAGGTTAGGGGAGACCCAGTACTTC.

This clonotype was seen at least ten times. CDR3 residues: CASSQGLAGGPSTDTQYF. DNA for the CDR3: TGTGCCAGCAGCCAAGGACTAGCGGGAGGGCCTAGCACAGATACGCAGTATTTT. This chain joins TRBV4-2 and TRBJ2-3; 14 bases agree with TRBD2. The CDR3 loop spans 18 amino acids. From germline, CDR1 is LGHNA and CDR2 YNFKEQ. J gave up 0 bases and V 1 base, and 3 bases lay outside the gene matches.

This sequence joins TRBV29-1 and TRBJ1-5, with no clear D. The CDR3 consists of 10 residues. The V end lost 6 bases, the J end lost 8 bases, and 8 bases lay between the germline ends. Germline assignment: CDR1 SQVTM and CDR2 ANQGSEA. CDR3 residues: CSVRGKPQHF. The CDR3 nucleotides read TGCAGCGTCCGCGGGAAGCCCCAGCATTTT.

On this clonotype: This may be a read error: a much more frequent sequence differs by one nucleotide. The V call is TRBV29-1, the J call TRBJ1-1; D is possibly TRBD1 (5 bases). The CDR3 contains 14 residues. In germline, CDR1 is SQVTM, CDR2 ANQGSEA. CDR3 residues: CSGLGPGVNTEALF. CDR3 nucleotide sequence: TGCAGCGGACTCGGGCCGGGGGTGAACACTGAAGCTCTCTTT.

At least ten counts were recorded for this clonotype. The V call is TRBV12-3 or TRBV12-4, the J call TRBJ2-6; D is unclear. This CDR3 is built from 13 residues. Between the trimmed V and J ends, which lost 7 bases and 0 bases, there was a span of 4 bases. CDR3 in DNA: TGTGCCAGCAAAAGCTCTGGGGCCAACGTCCTGACTTTC. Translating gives CASKSSGANVLTF.

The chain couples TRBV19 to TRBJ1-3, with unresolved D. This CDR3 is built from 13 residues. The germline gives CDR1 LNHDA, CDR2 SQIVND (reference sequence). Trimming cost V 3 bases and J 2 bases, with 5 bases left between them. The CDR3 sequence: CASSITAGNTIYF. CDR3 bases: TGTGCCAGTAGTATCACGGCTGGAAACACCATATATTTT.

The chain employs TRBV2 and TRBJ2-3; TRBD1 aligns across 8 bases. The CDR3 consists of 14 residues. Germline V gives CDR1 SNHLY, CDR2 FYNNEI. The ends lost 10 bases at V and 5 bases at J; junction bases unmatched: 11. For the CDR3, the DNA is TGTGCCATCTTCCTTCCAGGGGGCGAAGATACGCAGTATTTT. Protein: CAIFLPGGEDTQYF.

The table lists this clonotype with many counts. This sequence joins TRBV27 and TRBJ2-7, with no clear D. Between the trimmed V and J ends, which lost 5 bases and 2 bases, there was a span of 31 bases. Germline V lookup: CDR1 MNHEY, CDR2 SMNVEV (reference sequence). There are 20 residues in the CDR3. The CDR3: CASSTLRRWPSANGAYEQYF. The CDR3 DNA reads TGTGCCAGCAGTACCTTACGACGGTGGCCAAGCGCGAATGGCGCCTACGAGCAGTACTTC.

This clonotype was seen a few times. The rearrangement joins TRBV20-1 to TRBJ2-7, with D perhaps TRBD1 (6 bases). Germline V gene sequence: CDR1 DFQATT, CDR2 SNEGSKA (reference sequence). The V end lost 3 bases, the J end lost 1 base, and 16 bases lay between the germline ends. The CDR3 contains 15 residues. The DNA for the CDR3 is TGCAGTGCTAGCACCGCCGACAGGAGATCCTACGAGCAGTACTTC. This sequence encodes CSASTADRRSYEQYF.

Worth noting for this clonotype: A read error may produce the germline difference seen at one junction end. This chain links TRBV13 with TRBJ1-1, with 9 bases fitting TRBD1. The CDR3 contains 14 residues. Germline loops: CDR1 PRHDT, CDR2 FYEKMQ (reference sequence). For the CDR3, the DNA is TGTGCCGGCAGCACAGGGGGCAACCCCCCTGAAGCTTTCTTT. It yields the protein CAGSTGGNPPEAFF.

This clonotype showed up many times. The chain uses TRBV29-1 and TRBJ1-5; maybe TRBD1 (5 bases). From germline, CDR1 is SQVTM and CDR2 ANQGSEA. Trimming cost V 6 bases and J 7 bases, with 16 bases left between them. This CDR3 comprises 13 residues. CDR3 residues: CSVEGTPRQPQHF. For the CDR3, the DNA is TGCAGCGTCGAGGGGACCCCCAGGCAGCCCCAGCATTTT.

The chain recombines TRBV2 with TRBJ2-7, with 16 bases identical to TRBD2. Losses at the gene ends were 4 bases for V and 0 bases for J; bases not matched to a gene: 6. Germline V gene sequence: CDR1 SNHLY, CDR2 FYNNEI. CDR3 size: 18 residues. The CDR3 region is CASSAGLAGGPGSYEQYF. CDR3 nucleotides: TGTGCCAGCAGTGCGGGACTAGCGGGAGGGCCAGGCTCCTACGAGCAGTACTTC.

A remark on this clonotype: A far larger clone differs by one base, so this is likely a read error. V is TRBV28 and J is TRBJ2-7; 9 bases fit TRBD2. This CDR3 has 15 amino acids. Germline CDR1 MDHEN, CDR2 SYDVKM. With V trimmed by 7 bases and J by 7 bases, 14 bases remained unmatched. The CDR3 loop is CASTVAGASYNEQYF. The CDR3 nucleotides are TGTGCCAGCACCGTAGCGGGAGCCTCCTACAATGAGCAGTACTTC.

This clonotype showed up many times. The CDR3 loop is CASSQSGTGELFF. CDR3 coding DNA: TGTGCCAGCAGTCAGAGCGGGACGGGGGAGCTGTTTTTT. The chain employs TRBV6-4 and TRBJ2-2, with 7 bases lining up with TRBD2. Trimming took 5 bases from V and 8 from J; bases not matched to a gene: 5. The CDR3 loop spans 13 amino acids. Germline-derived CDR1 and CDR2 are MRHNA and SNTAGT.

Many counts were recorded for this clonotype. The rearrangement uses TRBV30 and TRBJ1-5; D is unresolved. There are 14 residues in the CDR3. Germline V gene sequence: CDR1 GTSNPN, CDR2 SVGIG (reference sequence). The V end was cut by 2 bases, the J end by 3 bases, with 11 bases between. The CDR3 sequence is CAWSFGRSNQPQHF. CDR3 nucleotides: TGTGCCTGGAGTTTTGGCAGGTCCAATCAGCCCCAGCATTTT.

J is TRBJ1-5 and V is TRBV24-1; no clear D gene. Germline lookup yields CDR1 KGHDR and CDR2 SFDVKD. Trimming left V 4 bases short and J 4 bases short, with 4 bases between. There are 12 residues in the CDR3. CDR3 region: CATSDRNQPQHF. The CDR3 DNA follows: TGTGCCACCAGTGACCGAAATCAGCCCCAGCATTTT.